This T cell receptor beta chain is drawn from a study of T cell responses to AZD1222 COVID-19 vaccine. Comment on this clone: The antigen is unknown.

The table came from immunoSEQ multiplex PCR; TCRdb's copy has only in-frame clones and leaves some out. The repertoire holds some 180,000 clones, with about 92% as singletons. Broader study findings: Clonal diversity may have been underestimated in mostly white British donors. The number of AZD1222 recipients seropositive at baseline was only 6 or 7.

The germline CDR1 and CDR2 sequences are SGDLS and YYNGEE. Trimming stripped 4 bases from V and 3 bases from J, with 16 bases between. This CDR3 comprises 16 residues. The TCR originated in an adult in good health. Sequencing used peripheral blood, obtained on day 0 of AZD1222 vaccination. The V call is TRBV9, the J call TRBJ1-4; D unclear. In nucleotides, the CDR3 is TGTGCCAGCAGCTCCAGCGCGGGGTTCGCTAATGAAAAACTGTTTTTT. Translating gives CASSSSAGFANEKLFF.